What follows describes a single TCR beta chain. The repertoire was sequenced with immunoSEQ multiplex PCR; TCRdb's copy has only in-frame clones and lacks some. The top ten clones hold roughly 10% of a sample with about 140,000 clones, 77% of them seen once. This sample stems from a study of blood T cell repertoires in COVID-19. Study information: PBMCs, B-cell-depleted T cells, or T cells provided the cDNA or gDNA that made up the material.

The length of the CDR3 is 14 residues. In germline, CDR1 is SGHTA, CDR2 FQGNSA. Trimming removed 5 bases at V and 4 bases at J, with 14 bases between. This chain connects TRBV7-2 to TRBJ1-2; a weak D match, TRBD1 (6 bases). What was sequenced was peripheral blood. This clonotype was sampled from a woman between 45 and 60 years old with active or convalescent COVID-19. In nucleotides, the CDR3 is TGTGCCAGCAGCCCAGGGACAAATTTCTATGGCTACACCTTC. Amino acid sequence: CASSPGTNFYGYTF.